This TCR beta chain derives from a study of shared clonotypes between healthy human individuals. Germline V gene data show CDR1 as MDHEN and CDR2 as SYDVKM. Trimming pared 5 bases from V and 0 bases from J, leaving 11 bases between. The CDR3 contains 15 residues. CD4+ cells yielded CD45RA+ naive and CD45RA-negative memory subsets. Only in-frame clones appear in the TCRdb table, and some are missing; sequencing was by immunoSEQ multiplex PCR. Among over a million clones, around 74% were seen once, and the ten largest hold less than 1.5%. This TCR derives from a man aged 18 to 29 in good health. Sequencing used memory CD4+ T cells sorted from blood. Documented subset: CD45RA-negative fraction. The chain has TRBV28 and TRBJ1-5; D call uncertain. The CDR3, as DNA: TGTGCCAGCAGTCCGGGCCGCTATAGCAATCAGCCCCAGCATTTT. Amino acids: CASSPGRYSNQPQHF.